This T cell receptor (beta chain) was sequenced for a study of PD-1 blockade in mismatch repair-deficient tumors. For the study at large: Patients had around 11 mismatch repair-deficient cancer types and were previously treated and progressing.

The study, taken as a whole, reports: Tumor-resident clones, often undetectable pretreatment in blood, expanded then contracted after pembrolizumab.

With regard to this clone: What it binds is not known.

Produced via immunoSEQ multiplex PCR; TCRdb's table is partial and in-frame only. The data show around 17,000 clones, approximately 84% seen once. With V trimmed by 3 bases and J by 1 base, 6 bases remained unmatched. The CDR3 contains 16 residues. Germline values: CDR1 LNHDA, CDR2 SQIVND (reference sequence). PCR or immunohistochemistry showed mismatch repair deficiency in every enrolled patient. TCRs were sequenced from a few patients responding to pembrolizumab. The receptor's source is an adult with mismatch repair-deficient cancer. This sequence joins TRBV19 and TRBJ2-5, with 9 bases identical to TRBD2. Specimen: PBMCs, collected roughly 23 weeks after starting pembrolizumab. Here the CDR3 DNA reads TGTGCCAGTAGTATTCCTAGCGGGGACGGCCAAGAGACCCAGTACTTC. Translating gives CASSIPSGDGQETQYF.